This T cell receptor beta chain was sequenced for a study of blood T cell repertoires in COVID-19. As for the study in general: T cells, B-cell-depleted T cells, or PBMCs provided the cDNA or gDNA that served as material.

CDR3 length: 14 amino acids. With 2 bases removed from V and 3 bases from J, the gap between germline ends came to 10 bases. CDR1 is MNHEY, CDR2 SVGAGI, per germline. In the original analysis: Estimates of nucleated cell counts were drawn from the amplification of reference gene primers. The data were produced by immunoSEQ multiplex PCR, yet TCRdb's version contains in-frame clones alone and is incomplete. V and J calls and clone size are copied from that table; D and trimming were computed from the DNA. The table lists more than 250,000 clones, around 86% of them singletons, with about 3.6% in the top ten.

The source material was peripheral blood. The sequence was obtained from a man between 18 and 29 years old with active or convalescent COVID-19. The chain combines TRBV6-5 with TRBJ1-2, with TRBD1 as a possible D gene (5 bases). CDR3 region: CASSYAPGDYGYTF. The CDR3 nucleotides are TGTGCCAGCAGTTACGCCCCGGGGGACTATGGCTACACCTTC.